The present entry profiles one T cell receptor beta chain with its context. The sample comes from a study of blood T cell repertoires in COVID-19. Study-level information: Researchers got acute and convalescent COVID-19 samples from the United States, Italy and Spain. PBMCs, B-cell-depleted T cells, or T cells provided the cDNA or gDNA that made up the material.

Authors' processing steps: Nucleated cell counts were estimated from reference gene primer amplification. Produced via immunoSEQ multiplex PCR; TCRdb's table is partial and in-frame only. V, J and clone size reflect that table, while D and trimming were determined from the DNA. The sample lists 140,000 to 150,000 clones, roughly 84% occurring once. Sequenced input: PBMCs or T cells enriched from blood (not recorded which). The TCR originated in a woman in her fifties or sixties who had been exposed to COVID-19.

The CDR3 region has the DNA TGTGCCAGCAGCCAGGGAAACGGACTAGCGGGACGTGAGCAGTTCTTC. Amino acids: CASSQGNGLAGREQFF. The rearrangement links TRBV3-1 (or the pseudogene TRBV3-2) to TRBJ2-1, with 12 bases fitting TRBD2. The V and J ends lost 3 bases and 9 bases, in that order; junction bases with no gene match: 9. Germline V gene data show CDR1 as LGHDT and CDR2 as YNNKEL (reference sequence). CDR3 length: 16 amino acids.